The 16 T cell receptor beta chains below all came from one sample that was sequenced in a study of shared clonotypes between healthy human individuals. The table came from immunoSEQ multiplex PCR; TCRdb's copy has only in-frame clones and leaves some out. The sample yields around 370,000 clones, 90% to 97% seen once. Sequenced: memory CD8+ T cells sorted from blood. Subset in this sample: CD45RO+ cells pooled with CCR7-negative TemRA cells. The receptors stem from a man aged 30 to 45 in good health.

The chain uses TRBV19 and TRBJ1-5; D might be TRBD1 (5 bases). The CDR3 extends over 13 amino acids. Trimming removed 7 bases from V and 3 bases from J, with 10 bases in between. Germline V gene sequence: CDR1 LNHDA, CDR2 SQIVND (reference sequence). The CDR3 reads CASKGTFNQPQHF. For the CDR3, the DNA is TGTGCCAGTAAAGGGACCTTCAATCAGCCCCAGCATTTT.

CDR3 loop: CASSLPGLAIYEQYF. CDR3 DNA: TGTGCCAGCAGCTTACCTGGACTAGCGATCTACGAGCAGTACTTC. V is TRBV7-2 and J is TRBJ2-7; 9 bases are a match to TRBD2. The CDR3 is 15 amino acids. The trim removed 2 bases at V and 3 bases at J, leaving 5 bases unmatched. Germline CDR1 and CDR2: SGHTA and FQGNSA. The variable domain in full, with the rest retrieved from reference TRBV7-2 and TRBJ2-7, is GAGVSQSPSNKVTEKGKDVELRCDPISGHTALYWYRQSLGQGLEFLIYFQGNSAPDKSGLPSDRFSAERTGGSVSTLTIQRTQQEDSAVYLCASSLPGLAIYEQYFGPGTRLTVT.

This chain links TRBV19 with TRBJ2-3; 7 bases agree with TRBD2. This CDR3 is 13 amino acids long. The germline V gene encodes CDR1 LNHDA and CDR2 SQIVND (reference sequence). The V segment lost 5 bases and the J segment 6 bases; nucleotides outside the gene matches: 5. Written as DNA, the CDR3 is TGTGCCAGTAGTGGCGGGGGTCCGGATACGCAGTATTTT. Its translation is CASSGGGPDTQYF.

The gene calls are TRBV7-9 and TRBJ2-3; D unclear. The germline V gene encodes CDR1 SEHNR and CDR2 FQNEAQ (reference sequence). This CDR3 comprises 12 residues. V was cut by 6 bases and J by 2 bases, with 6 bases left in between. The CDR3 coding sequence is TGTGCCAGCAGTACGTCCACAGATACGCAGTATTTT. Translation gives CASSTSTDTQYF.

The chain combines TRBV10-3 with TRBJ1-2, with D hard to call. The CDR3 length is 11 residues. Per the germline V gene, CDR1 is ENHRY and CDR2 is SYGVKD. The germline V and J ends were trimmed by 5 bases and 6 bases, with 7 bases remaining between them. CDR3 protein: CAISTGDGYTF. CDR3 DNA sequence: TGTGCCATCAGTACGGGTGATGGCTACACCTTC.

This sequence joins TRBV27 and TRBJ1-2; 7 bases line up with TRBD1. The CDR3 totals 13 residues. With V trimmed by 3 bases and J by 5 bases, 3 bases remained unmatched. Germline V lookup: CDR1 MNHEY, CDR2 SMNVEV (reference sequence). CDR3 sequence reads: CASSFWDSYGYTF. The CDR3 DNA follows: TGTGCCAGCAGTTTTTGGGACAGTTATGGCTACACCTTC.

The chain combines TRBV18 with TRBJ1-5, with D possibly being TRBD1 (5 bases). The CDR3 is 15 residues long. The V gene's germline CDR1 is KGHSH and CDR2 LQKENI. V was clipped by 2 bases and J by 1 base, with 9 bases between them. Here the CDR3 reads CASSPGDGSNQPQHF. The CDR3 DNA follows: TGTGCCAGCTCACCAGGGGACGGGAGCAATCAGCCCCAGCATTTT.

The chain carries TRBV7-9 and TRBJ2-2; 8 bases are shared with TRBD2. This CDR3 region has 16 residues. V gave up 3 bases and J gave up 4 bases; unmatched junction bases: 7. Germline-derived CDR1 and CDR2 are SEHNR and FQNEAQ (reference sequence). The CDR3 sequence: CASSFSGTSPTGELFF. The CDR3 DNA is TGTGCCAGCAGCTTTTCCGGGACTAGTCCCACCGGGGAGCTGTTTTTT.

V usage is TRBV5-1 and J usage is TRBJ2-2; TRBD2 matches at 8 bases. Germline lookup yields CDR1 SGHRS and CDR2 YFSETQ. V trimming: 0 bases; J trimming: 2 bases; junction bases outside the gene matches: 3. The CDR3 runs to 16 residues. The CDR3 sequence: CASSLGLALNTGELFF. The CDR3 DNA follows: TGCGCCAGCAGCTTGGGACTAGCGCTTAACACCGGGGAGCTGTTTTTT.

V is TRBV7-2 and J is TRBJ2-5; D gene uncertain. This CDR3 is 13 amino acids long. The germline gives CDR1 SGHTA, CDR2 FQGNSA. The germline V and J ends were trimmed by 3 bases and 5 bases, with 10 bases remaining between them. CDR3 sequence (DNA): TGTGCCAGCAGCTTTCGTCCGAGGGAGACCCAGTACTTC. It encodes CASSFRPRETQYF.

CDR3 in amino acids: CASREDALQPQHF. DNA of the CDR3: TGTGCCAGTAGAGAGGATGCCCTCCAGCCCCAGCATTTT. The chain uses TRBV19 and TRBJ1-5; D gene ambiguous. The CDR3 totals 13 residues. The V end was cut by 6 bases, the J end by 7 bases, with 13 bases between. The V gene's germline CDR1 is LNHDA and CDR2 SQIVND (reference sequence).

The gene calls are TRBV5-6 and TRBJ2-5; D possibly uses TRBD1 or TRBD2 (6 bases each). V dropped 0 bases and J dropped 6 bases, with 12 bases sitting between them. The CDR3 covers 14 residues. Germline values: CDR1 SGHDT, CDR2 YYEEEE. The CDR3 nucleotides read TGTGCCAGCAGCTTGGTCGGGGGACAAAAGACCCAGTACTTC. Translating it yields CASSLVGGQKTQYF.

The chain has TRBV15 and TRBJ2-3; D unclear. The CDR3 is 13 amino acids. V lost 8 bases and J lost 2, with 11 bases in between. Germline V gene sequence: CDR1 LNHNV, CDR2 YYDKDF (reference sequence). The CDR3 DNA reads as TGTGCCACCTCCGACCTAAACACAGATACGCAGTATTTT. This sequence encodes CATSDLNTDTQYF.

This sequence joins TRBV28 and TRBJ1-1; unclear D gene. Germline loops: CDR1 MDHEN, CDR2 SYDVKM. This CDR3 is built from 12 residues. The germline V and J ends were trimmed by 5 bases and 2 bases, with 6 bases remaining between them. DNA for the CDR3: TGTGCCAGCAGTCCTTACAACACTGAAGCTTTCTTT. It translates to CASSPYNTEAFF.

CDR3 bases: TGTGCCAGCAGCTTAGGGGACCGAGTCCGCGAGCAGTACTTC. Its protein is CASSLGDRVREQYF. The chain recombines TRBV7-9 with TRBJ2-7, with D perhaps matching TRBD1 or TRBD2 (5 bases each). The CDR3 is 14 amino acids. CDR1 is SEHNR and CDR2 is FQNEAQ in the germline V gene (reference sequence). V gave up 1 base and J gave up 6 bases, with 13 bases separating them.

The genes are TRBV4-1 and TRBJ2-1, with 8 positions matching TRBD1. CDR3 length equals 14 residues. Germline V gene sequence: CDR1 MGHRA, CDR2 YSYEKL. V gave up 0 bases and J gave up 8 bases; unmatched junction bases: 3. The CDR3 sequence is CASSQEAGGDEQFF. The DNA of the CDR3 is TGCGCCAGCAGCCAAGAAGCAGGGGGCGATGAGCAGTTCTTC.